The clone carrying this T cell receptor (beta chain) was detected only a few times. TCR beta CDR3 sequences were amplified from RNA transcripts. Initially, a first-round RT-PCR of the TCR CDR3 employed the HTBI primer set. One entry per CDR3 protein results from TCRdb running MiXCR on the multiplex PCR reads. The table lists over 700,000 distinct CDR3 sequences, roughly 20% of them singletons, with 16% in the top ten. The data stem from a study of T cells in Graves' hyperthyroidism and ophthalmopathy. V dropped 0 bases and J dropped 1; count of bases not matched to a gene: 3. The V gene's germline CDR1 is SGHRS and CDR2 YFSETQ. There are 15 residues in the CDR3. The hyperthyroidism was newly diagnosed and had lasted under 2 months; the patients were aged 18 to 65.

The chain carries TRBV5-1 and TRBJ1-2; the match to TRBD1 covers 7 bases. Sequenced material: blood. The sequence derives from a woman between 50 and 59 years old with Graves' hyperthyroidism that later progressed to Graves' ophthalmopathy. The chain's CDR3 is CASSLEQGFNYGYTF. The CDR3 bases are TGCGCCAGCAGCTTGGAACAGGGGTTTAACTATGGCTACACCTTC.